One T cell receptor (beta chain) is described in this entry. CDR3 size: 14 residues. The ends were cut back, 4 bases at V and 2 bases at J, with 11 bases in the middle. Germline V gene lookup returns CDR1 LNHNV and CDR2 YYDKDF (reference sequence). The data belong to a study of blood T cell repertoires in COVID-19. Background on the study: T cells, B-cell-depleted T cells, or PBMCs supplied cDNA or gDNA.

Per the original data handling: Researchers report that nucleated cell counts were estimated from reference gene primer amplification. Clones were sequenced by immunoSEQ multiplex PCR, and TCRdb holds only the in-frame ones, with some missing. V, J and clone size were drawn from that table, and D and trimming were deduced from the DNA. The sample contains about 160,000 clones, about three quarters of which appear only once. This TCR derives from a man in his sixties with acute or convalescent COVID-19. What was sequenced was peripheral blood. This chain connects TRBV15 to TRBJ1-2; D is undetermined. The CDR3 nucleotides read TGTGCCACCAGCAAAGATGTAGTGAACTATGGCTACACCTTC. It codes for CATSKDVVNYGYTF.